Listed below are T cell receptor beta chains from one sample, sequenced in a study of blood T cell repertoires in COVID-19. Using immunoSEQ multiplex PCR, the repertoire was profiled, and TCRdb retains in-frame clones only, with some absent. Of 250,000 to 400,000 clones in the sample, about nine tenths were seen once. Source material: peripheral blood. The receptors shown here come from a woman aged 25 to 39 with COVID-19, enrolled during active disease. CDR3s include the opening cysteine and the closing phenylalanine or tryptophan. D genes are given only for firm matches. The size of a clone is reported for some rows only, either as once, few or many, or as a class for expanded clones.

TRBJ1-1 | TRBV6-5 | NA | NA | 12 | CASSQELGKAFF | TGTGCCAGCAGCCAAGAACTAGGAAAAGCTTTCTTT
TRBJ2-3 | TRBV19 | once | TRBD2 | 17 | CASSPLGTSGVTDTQYF | TGTGCCAGTAGTCCTCTTGGAACTAGCGGGGTCACAGATACGCAGTATTTT
TRBJ2-3 | TRBV6-5 | NA | NA | 12 | CASSRQTDTQYF | TGTGCCAGCAGTCGACAGACAGATACGCAGTATTTT
TRBJ1-6 | TRBV27 | NA | TRBD1 | 15 | CASSSRQGIGSPLHF | TGTGCCAGCAGTTCCCGACAGGGAATAGGTTCACCCCTCCACTTT
TRBJ1-2 | TRBV6-4 | once | TRBD1 | 14 | CASSSEGQGYGYTF | TGTGCCAGCAGTTCAGAAGGACAGGGCTATGGCTACACCTTC
TRBJ2-7 | TRBV4-2 | many | NA | 16 | CASSQEPHDRRIEQYF | TGTGCCAGCAGCCAAGAGCCTCACGACAGACGGATCGAGCAGTACTTC
TRBJ2-2 | TRBV10-1 | NA | TRBD1 | 19 | CASSESLPGQGANTGELFF | TGCGCCAGCAGTGAGTCTTTACCGGGACAGGGGGCGAACACCGGGGAGCTGTTTTTT
TRBJ2-5 | TRBV28 | NA | NA | 16 | CASSFSRGGGRGTQYF | TGTGCCAGCAGTTTTTCCCGTGGCGGTGGCAGGGGGACCCAGTACTTC
TRBJ2-5 | TRBV5-1 | NA | NA | 12 | CASSLREETQYF | TGCGCCAGCAGCTTACGGGAAGAGACCCAGTACTTC
TRBJ2-7 | TRBV5-1 | once | TRBD2 | 17 | CASSLAVATSGSYEQYF | TGCGCCAGCAGCTTGGCCGTCGCGACTAGCGGGAGCTACGAGCAGTACTTC
TRBJ2-7 | TRBV5-1 | NA | NA | 15 | CASSLQSSSAYEQYF | TGCGCCAGCAGCTTGCAGTCTTCCTCCGCCTACGAGCAGTACTTC
TRBJ2-2 | TRBV29-1 | NA | TRBD2 | 14 | CSARLAGGTGELFF | TGCAGCGCCAGACTAGCGGGGGGCACCGGGGAGCTGTTTTTT
TRBJ1-1 | TRBV19 | few | TRBD1 | 13 | CAIEGTVGTEAFF | TGTGCCATCGAGGGGACAGTCGGGACTGAAGCTTTCTTT
TRBJ2-7 | TRBV27 | NA | NA | 16 | CASSPAGQPSPYEQYF | TGTGCCAGCAGTCCAGCTGGGCAGCCGAGCCCCTACGAGCAGTACTTC
TRBJ2-1 | TRBV11-1 | NA | TRBD1 | 14 | CASSRVDRDNEQFF | TGTGCCAGCAGCCGAGTGGACAGGGACAATGAGCAGTTCTTC
TRBJ1-1 | TRBV29-1 | NA | NA | 11 | CSVALNTEAFF | TGCAGCGTTGCTCTAAACACTGAAGCTTTCTTT
TRBJ2-7 | TRBV11-2 | few | TRBD2 | 16 | CASSLAPGLAGSEQYF | TGTGCCAGCAGCTTAGCCCCCGGACTAGCGGGATCCGAGCAGTACTTC
TRBJ2-7 | TRBV7-2 | NA | TRBD2 | 15 | CASSLVRTSGYEQYF | TGTGCCAGCAGCTTAGTGCGGACTAGCGGCTACGAGCAGTACTTC
TRBJ1-1 | TRBV7-9 | NA | NA | 14 | CASSFSRMNTEAFF | TGTGCCAGCAGCTTCTCCAGAATGAACACTGAAGCTTTCTTT
TRBJ2-4 | TRBV5-1 | NA | TRBD1 | 13 | CASSWGQGNIQYF | TGCGCCAGCAGCTGGGGACAGGGAAACATTCAGTACTTC
TRBJ2-5 | TRBV29-1 | NA | NA | 10 | CSVWRETQYF | TGCAGCGTCTGGCGGGAGACCCAGTACTTC
TRBJ2-7 | TRBV7-6 | NA | NA | 15 | CASSLVGQGRREQYF | TGTGCCAGCAGCTTAGTGGGCCAGGGGCGGCGGGAGCAGTACTTC
TRBJ2-7 | TRBV27 | NA | NA | 15 | CASRPYPGYGYEQYF | TGTGCCAGCAGGCCCTACCCGGGATACGGCTACGAGCAGTACTTC
TRBJ1-1 | TRBV28 | NA | NA | 14 | CASTLSEERTEAFF | TGTGCCAGCACCCTATCAGAAGAGAGGACTGAAGCTTTCTTT